This T cell receptor (beta chain) was sequenced for a study of blood T cell repertoires in COVID-19. In the authors' workflow: It was from reference gene primer amplification that nucleated cell counts were estimated. The method was immunoSEQ multiplex PCR; TCRdb's version includes in-frame clones alone and lacks a portion of them. For V, J and clone size, that table is used; D and trimming come from the DNA. The sample yields roughly 91,000 clones, approximately 80% seen once. CDR3 size: 14 residues. Trimming took 1 base from V and 2 from J, leaving 6 bases between them. The germline V gene has CDR1 GTSNPN and CDR2 SVGIG (reference sequence).

This TCR came from a man between 65 and 79 years old with acute or convalescent COVID-19. What was sequenced was peripheral blood. This chain joins TRBV30 and TRBJ2-6; D not certain. CDR3 loop: CAWSGGAGANVLTF. In DNA, the CDR3 is TGTGCCTGGAGTGGAGGAGCTGGGGCCAACGTCCTGACTTTC.